This is a list of T cell receptor beta chains from one sample in a study of beta chain features in type 1 diabetes. Only in-frame clones appear in the TCRdb table, and some are missing; sequencing was by immunoSEQ multiplex PCR. This table holds about 170,000 clones, about 8% found once. Sequencing used central memory CD4+ T cells from blood. The receptors here all came from a woman in her thirties or forties with type 1 diabetes. Each CDR3 is given with its conserved first and last residue.

CDR3aa: CASQKGETSSYGYTF
j_gene: TRBJ1-2
v_gene: TRBV30

CDR3aa: CASSLGRGAIQYF
j_gene: TRBJ2-4
v_gene: TRBV5-1

CDR3aa: CASSTGVTTYEQYF
j_gene: TRBJ2-7
v_gene: TRBV19

CDR3aa: CASSHGVGAEKLFF
j_gene: TRBJ1-4
v_gene: TRBV4-3

CDR3aa: CASSQVASGQETQYF
j_gene: TRBJ2-5
v_gene: TRBV4-3

CDR3aa: CAWRRTGAKTEAFF
j_gene: TRBJ1-1
v_gene: TRBV30

CDR3aa: CASSPPGQRAGANVLTF
j_gene: TRBJ2-6
v_gene: TRBV7-3

CDR3aa: CASSGLRAHQPQHF
j_gene: TRBJ1-5
v_gene: TRBV7-2

CDR3aa: CATGLAGDEQFF
j_gene: TRBJ2-1
v_gene: TRBV11-1

CDR3aa: CASSPGTGPTDTQYF
j_gene: TRBJ2-3
v_gene: TRBV9

CDR3aa: CASSQDLPTEAFF
j_gene: TRBJ1-1
v_gene: TRBV4-2

CDR3aa: CASSPRTGANTEAFF
j_gene: TRBJ1-1
v_gene: TRBV18

CDR3aa: CSVARGNRDEQYF
j_gene: TRBJ2-7
v_gene: TRBV29-1

CDR3aa: CASSDRGRFYGYTF
j_gene: TRBJ1-2
v_gene: TRBV5-8

CDR3aa: CASSKSSNYEQYF
j_gene: .
v_gene: TRBV19

CDR3aa: CASSPSGRGETQYF
j_gene: TRBJ2-5
v_gene: TRBV7-3

CDR3aa: CASSPRTGGLTTEAFF
j_gene: TRBJ1-1
v_gene: TRBV4-3

CDR3aa: CASSDKGAGYGYTF
j_gene: TRBJ1-2
v_gene: TRBV25-1

CDR3aa: CASTPPSGDEQYF
j_gene: TRBJ2-7
v_gene: TRBV6-6

CDR3aa: CASSLNRDVTGELFF
j_gene: TRBJ2-2
v_gene: TRBV18

CDR3aa: CASSQLGTGIYEQYF
j_gene: TRBJ2-7
v_gene: TRBV18

CDR3aa: CASSLDPRGEQFF
j_gene: TRBJ2-1
v_gene: TRBV5-1

CDR3aa: CASSQDGTGGEKLFF
j_gene: TRBJ1-4
v_gene: TRBV4-1

CDR3aa: CASSLGRTEDIQYF
j_gene: TRBJ2-4
v_gene: TRBV7-9